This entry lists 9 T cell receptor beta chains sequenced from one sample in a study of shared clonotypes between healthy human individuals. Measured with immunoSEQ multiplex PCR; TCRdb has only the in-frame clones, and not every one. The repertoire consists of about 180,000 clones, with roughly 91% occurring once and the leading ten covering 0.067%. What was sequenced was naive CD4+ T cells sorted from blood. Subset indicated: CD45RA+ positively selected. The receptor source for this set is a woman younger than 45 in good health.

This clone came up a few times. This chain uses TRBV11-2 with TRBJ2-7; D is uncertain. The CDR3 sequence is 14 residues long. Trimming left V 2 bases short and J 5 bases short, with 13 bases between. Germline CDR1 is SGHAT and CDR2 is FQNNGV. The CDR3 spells CASSLPPTVHEQYF. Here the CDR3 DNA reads TGTGCCAGCAGCTTACCTCCGACGGTCCACGAGCAGTACTTC.

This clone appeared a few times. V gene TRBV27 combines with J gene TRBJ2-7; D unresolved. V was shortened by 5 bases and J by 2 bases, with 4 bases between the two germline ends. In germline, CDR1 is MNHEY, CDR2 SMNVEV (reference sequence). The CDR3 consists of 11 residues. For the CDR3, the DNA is TGTGCCAGCAGTAGTCCCTACGAGCAGTACTTC. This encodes CASSSPYEQYF.

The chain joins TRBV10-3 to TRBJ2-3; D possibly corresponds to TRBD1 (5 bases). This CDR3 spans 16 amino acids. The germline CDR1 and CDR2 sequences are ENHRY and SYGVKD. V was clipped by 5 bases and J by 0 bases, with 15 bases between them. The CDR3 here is CAISRNAGSSTDTQYF. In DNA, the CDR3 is TGTGCCATCAGTCGTAATGCAGGGTCTAGCACAGATACGCAGTATTTT.

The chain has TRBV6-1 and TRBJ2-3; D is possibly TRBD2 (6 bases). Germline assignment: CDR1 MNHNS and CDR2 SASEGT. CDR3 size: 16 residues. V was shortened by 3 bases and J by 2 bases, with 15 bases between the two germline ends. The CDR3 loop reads CASSDIRDSNTDTQYF. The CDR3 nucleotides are TGTGCCAGCAGTGATATCAGGGACTCAAACACAGATACGCAGTATTTT.

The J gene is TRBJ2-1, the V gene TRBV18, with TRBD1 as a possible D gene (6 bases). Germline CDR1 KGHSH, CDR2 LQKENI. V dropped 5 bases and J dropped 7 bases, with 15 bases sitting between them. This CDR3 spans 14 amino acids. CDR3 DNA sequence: TGTGCCAGCTCAACCCAGGGGCCTCGGAATGAGCAGTTCTTC. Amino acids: CASSTQGPRNEQFF.

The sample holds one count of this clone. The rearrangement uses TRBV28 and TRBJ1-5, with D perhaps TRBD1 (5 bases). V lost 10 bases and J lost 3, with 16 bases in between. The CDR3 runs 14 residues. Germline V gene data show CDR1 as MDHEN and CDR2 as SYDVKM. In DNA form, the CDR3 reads TGTGCCACCTCAGAGGGGCAGTTCAATCAGCCCCAGCATTTT. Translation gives CATSEGQFNQPQHF.

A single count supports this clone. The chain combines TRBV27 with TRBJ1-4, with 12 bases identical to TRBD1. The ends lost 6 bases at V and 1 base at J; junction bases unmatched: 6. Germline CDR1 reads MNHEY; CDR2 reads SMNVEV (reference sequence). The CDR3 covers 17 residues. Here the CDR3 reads CASRGQGASGTNEKLFF. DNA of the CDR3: TGTGCCAGCAGGGGACAGGGGGCTTCTGGAACTAATGAAAAACTGTTTTTT.

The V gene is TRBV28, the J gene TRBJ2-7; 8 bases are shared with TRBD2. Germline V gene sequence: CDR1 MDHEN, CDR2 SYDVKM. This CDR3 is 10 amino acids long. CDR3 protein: CASSLYQREV. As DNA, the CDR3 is TGTGCCAGCAGTTTATATCAGCGGGAGGTC.

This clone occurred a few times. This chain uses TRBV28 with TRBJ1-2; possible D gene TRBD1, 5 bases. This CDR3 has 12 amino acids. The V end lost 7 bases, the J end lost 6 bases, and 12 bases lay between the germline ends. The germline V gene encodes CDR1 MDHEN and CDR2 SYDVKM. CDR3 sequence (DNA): TGTGCCAGCACCCCAGGGAACCATGGCTACACCTTC. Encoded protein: CASTPGNHGYTF.